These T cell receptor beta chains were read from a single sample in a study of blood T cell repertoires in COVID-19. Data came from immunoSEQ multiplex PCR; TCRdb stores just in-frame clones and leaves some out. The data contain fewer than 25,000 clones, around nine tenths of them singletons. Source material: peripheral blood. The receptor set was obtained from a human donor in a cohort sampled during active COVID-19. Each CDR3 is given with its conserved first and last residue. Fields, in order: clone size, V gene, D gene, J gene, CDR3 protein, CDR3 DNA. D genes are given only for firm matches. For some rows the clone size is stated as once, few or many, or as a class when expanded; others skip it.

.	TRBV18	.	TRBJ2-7	CASSPFWENEQYF	TGTGCCAGCTCACCCTTCTGGGAGAACGAGCAGTACTTC
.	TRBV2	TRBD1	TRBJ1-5	CASSDTGGRNQPQHF	TGTGCCAGCAGTGATACAGGGGGTAGGAATCAGCCCCAGCATTTT
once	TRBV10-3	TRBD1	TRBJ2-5	CASQTGGQETQYF	TGTGCCTCTCAAACAGGGGGCCAGGAGACCCAGTACTTC
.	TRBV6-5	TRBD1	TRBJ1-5	CASSSRDRGYHQPQHF	TGTGCCAGCAGTTCCCGGGACAGGGGGTATCATCAGCCCCAGCATTTT
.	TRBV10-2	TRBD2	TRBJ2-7	CASSLAGGYEQYF	TGCGCCAGCAGCCTAGCGGGAGGCTACGAGCAGTACTTC
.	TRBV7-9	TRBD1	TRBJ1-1	CASSSTGTANTEAFF	TGTGCCAGCAGCTCAACCGGGACAGCGAACACTGAAGCTTTCTTT
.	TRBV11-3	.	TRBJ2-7	CASSVGPPGFYEQYF	TGTGCCAGCAGCGTTGGCCCTCCGGGGTTTTACGAGCAGTACTTC
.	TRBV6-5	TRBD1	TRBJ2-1	CASRIRQGSYNEQFF	TGTGCCAGCAGGATCCGACAGGGTTCCTACAATGAGCAGTTCTTC
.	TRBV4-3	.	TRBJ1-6	CASSQAANNSPLHF	TGCGCCAGCAGCCAAGCTGCTAATAATTCACCCCTCCACTTT
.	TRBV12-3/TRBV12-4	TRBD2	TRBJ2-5	CASTGLAETQYF	TGTGCCAGCACTGGACTAGCCGAGACCCAGTACTTC
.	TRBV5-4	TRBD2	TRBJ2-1	CASSLMTSGFHNEQFF	TGTGCCAGCAGCTTAATGACTAGCGGTTTTCACAATGAGCAGTTCTTC
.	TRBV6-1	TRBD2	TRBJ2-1	CASSEALAGGRNEQFF	TGTGCCAGCAGTGAAGCGCTGGCGGGGGGCAGGAATGAGCAGTTCTTC
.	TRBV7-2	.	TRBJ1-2	CASSSAGFYGYTF	TGTGCCAGCAGCTCGGCAGGGTTCTATGGCTACACCTTC
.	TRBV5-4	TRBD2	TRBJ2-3	CASSSAGTSGTDTQYF	TGTGCCAGCAGCTCGGCCGGGACTAGCGGCACAGATACGCAGTATTTT
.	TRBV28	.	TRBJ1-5	CASSLDILSNQPQHF	TGTGCCAGCAGTCTCGACATCTTAAGCAATCAGCCCCAGCATTTT
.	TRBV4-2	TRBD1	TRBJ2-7	CASSQGQGDYEQYF	TGTGCCAGCAGCCAAGGACAGGGAGACTACGAGCAGTACTTC
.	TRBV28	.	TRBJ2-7	CASAISYEQYF	TGTGCCAGCGCGATTTCCTACGAGCAGTACTTC
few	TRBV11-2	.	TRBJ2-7	CASSKQGYEQYF	TGTGCCAGCAGCAAACAGGGCTACGAGCAGTACTTC
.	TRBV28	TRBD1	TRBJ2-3	CASSLTGVRADTQYF	TGTGCCAGCAGTCTGACAGGGGTCCGAGCAGATACGCAGTATTTT
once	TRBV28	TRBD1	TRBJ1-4	CASSATGGAWEKLFF	TGTGCCAGCAGTGCCACAGGGGGCGCTTGGGAAAAACTGTTTTTT
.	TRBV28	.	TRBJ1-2	CASFNGGMNVWDGYTF	TGTGCCAGCTTCAACGGAGGGATGAACGTCTGGGATGGCTACACCTTC
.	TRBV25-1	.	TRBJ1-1	CASTALGENTEAFF	TGTGCCAGCACTGCCCTCGGGGAGAACACTGAAGCTTTCTTT
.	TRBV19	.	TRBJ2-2	CASSIGGRTGELFF	TGTGCCAGTAGTATAGGGGGGCGGACCGGGGAGCTGTTTTTT
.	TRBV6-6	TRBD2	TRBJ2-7	CASSYSMREGYEQYF	TGTGCCAGCAGTTACTCGATGCGGGAGGGCTACGAGCAGTACTTC
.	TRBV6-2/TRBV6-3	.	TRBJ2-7	CASSYSIDSYEQYF	TGTGCCAGCAGTTACAGTATAGACTCCTACGAGCAGTACTTC
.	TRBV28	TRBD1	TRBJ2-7	CASTPGQGYEQYF	TGTGCCAGCACTCCGGGACAGGGCTACGAGCAGTACTTC
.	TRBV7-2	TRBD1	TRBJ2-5	CASSLLTGGQETQYF	TGTGCCAGCAGCCTACTGACAGGGGGGCAAGAGACCCAGTACTTC
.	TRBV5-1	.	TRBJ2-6	CASSPQGFSGANVLTF	TGCGCCAGCAGCCCCCAGGGATTCTCTGGGGCCAACGTCCTGACTTTC
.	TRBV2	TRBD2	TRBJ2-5	CASNGRRETQYF	TGTGCCAGCAACGGGAGGCGGGAGACCCAGTACTTC
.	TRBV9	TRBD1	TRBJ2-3	CASSSRGTGGSTDTQYF	TGTGCCAGCAGCTCGCGGGGGACAGGGGGTAGCACAGATACGCAGTATTTT
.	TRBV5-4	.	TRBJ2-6	CASSNRESGANVLTF	TGTGCCAGCAGCAACAGGGAGTCTGGGGCCAACGTCCTGACTTTC
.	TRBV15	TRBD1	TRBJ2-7	CATSSVTGSYEQYF	TGTGCCACCAGCAGTGTGACAGGGTCTTACGAGCAGTACTTC
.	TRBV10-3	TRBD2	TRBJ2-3	CAISEGSGRATDTQYF	TGTGCCATCAGTGAGGGGAGCGGGAGGGCCACAGATACGCAGTATTTT
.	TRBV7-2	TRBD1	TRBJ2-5	CASSFLGQLGETQYF	TGTGCCAGCAGCTTCTTGGGACAGCTAGGGGAGACCCAGTACTTC
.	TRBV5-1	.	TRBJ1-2	CASSPSDSFNYGYTF	TGCGCCAGCAGCCCCTCGGACAGCTTTAACTATGGCTACACCTTC
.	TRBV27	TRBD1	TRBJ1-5	CASSSQGKAFSNQPQHF	TGTGCCAGCAGTTCACAGGGGAAGGCCTTCAGCAATCAGCCCCAGCATTTT
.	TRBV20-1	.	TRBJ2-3	CSVAGAQYF	TGCAGCGTTGCAGGGGCCCAGTATTTT
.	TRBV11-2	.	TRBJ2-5	CASSLPARETQYF	TGTGCCAGCAGCTTACCTGCGAGGGAGACCCAGTACTTC
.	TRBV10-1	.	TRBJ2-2	CASSESNGAVDSNTGELFF	TGCGCCAGCAGTGAGTCGAATGGTGCCGTGGACTCGAACACCGGGGAGCTGTTTTTT
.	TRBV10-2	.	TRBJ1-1	CASIRGVGNTEAFF	TGCGCCAGCATACGGGGGGTCGGGAACACTGAAGCTTTCTTT
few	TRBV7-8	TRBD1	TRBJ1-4	CASSLDRVKANEKLFF	TGTGCCAGCAGCTTGGACAGGGTTAAGGCTAATGAAAAACTGTTTTTT
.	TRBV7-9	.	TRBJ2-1	CASSFRTVYNEQFF	TGTGCCAGCAGCTTTCGGACAGTGTACAATGAGCAGTTCTTC
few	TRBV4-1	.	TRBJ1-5	CASSQVGEPQHF	TGCGCCAGCAGCCAAGTAGGGGAGCCCCAGCATTTT
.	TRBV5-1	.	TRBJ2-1	CASSVTHNEQFF	TGCGCCAGCAGTGTGACTCACAATGAGCAGTTCTTC
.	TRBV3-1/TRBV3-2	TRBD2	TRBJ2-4	CASSQAAGGLAKNIQYF	TGTGCCAGCAGCCAGGCTGCGGGGGGACTAGCCAAAAACATTCAGTACTTC